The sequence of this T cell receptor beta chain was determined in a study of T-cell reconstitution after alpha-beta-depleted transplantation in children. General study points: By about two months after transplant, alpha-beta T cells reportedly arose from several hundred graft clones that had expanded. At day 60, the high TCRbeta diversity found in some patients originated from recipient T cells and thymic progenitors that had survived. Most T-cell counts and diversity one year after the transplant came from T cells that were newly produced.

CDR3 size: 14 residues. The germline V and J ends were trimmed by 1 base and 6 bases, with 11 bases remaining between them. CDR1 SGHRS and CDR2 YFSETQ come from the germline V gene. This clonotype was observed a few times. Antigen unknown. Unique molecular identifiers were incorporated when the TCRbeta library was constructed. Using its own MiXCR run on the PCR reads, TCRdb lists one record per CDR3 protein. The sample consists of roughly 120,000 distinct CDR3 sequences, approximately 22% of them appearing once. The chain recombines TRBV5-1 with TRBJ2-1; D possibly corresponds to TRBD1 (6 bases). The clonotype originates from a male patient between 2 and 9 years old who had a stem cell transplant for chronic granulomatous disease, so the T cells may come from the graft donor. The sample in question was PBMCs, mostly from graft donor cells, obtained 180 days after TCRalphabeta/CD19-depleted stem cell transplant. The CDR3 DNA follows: TGCGCCAGCAGCTTGAAACAGGGCCCCAATGAGCAGTTCTTC. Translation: CASSLKQGPNEQFF.